This entry concerns a single T cell receptor (beta chain). Antigen specificity is unknown. One base away lies a much larger clone, so this may be a sequencing read error. TCRdb called the PCR reads again in MiXCR, with one record for every CDR3 protein. This table has hundreds of thousands of distinct CDR3 sequences, roughly 23% appearing once. Investigators produced naive CD8 libraries from approximately 20,000 to 980,000 sorted cells, drawing on 10%, 30% or 50% RNA. A CD8+CD4-CCR7+CD45RA+ gate was used to sort naive CD8 T cells. This sample was included in a study of molecular identifiers for immune sequencing clone quantification. After removal of 7 bases from V and 7 bases from J, the junction contained 18 bases not matched to a gene. Germline V gene data show CDR1 as SGHTA and CDR2 as FQGNSA. The CDR3 spans 16 residues. Study results and limitations: In naive cells, under 1% of molecules belonged to clones above 20 RNA copies, against over 98% in effector cells.

The chain uses TRBV7-2 and TRBJ2-7; TRBD2 matches at 8 bases. The receptor comes from a human donor in good health. Some libraries in this study had Jurkat cell RNA spiked in. The sequenced material came from naive CD8+ T cells from blood, with Jurkat cell RNA spiked in. Subset meaning: FACS-sorted CD8+CD4-CCR7+CD45RA+ naive T cells. The CDR3 coding sequence is TGTGCCAGCACCTTTTCTATAGCGGGAACCTGGAGGGAGCAGTACTTC. Protein product: CASTFSIAGTWREQYF.